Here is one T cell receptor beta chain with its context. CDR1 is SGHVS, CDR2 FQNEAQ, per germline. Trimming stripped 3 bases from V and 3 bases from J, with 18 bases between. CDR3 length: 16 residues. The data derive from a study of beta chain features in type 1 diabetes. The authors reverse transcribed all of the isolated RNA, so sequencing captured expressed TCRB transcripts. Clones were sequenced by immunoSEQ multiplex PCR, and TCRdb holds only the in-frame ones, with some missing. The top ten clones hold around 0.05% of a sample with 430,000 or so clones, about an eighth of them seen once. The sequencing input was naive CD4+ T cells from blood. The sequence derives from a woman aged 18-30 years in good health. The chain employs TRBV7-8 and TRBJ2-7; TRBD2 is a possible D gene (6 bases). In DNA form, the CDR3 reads TGTGCCAGCAGCTTCAGTAGAGCGGGCCGATACTACGAGCAGTACTTC. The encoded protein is CASSFSRAGRYYEQYF.